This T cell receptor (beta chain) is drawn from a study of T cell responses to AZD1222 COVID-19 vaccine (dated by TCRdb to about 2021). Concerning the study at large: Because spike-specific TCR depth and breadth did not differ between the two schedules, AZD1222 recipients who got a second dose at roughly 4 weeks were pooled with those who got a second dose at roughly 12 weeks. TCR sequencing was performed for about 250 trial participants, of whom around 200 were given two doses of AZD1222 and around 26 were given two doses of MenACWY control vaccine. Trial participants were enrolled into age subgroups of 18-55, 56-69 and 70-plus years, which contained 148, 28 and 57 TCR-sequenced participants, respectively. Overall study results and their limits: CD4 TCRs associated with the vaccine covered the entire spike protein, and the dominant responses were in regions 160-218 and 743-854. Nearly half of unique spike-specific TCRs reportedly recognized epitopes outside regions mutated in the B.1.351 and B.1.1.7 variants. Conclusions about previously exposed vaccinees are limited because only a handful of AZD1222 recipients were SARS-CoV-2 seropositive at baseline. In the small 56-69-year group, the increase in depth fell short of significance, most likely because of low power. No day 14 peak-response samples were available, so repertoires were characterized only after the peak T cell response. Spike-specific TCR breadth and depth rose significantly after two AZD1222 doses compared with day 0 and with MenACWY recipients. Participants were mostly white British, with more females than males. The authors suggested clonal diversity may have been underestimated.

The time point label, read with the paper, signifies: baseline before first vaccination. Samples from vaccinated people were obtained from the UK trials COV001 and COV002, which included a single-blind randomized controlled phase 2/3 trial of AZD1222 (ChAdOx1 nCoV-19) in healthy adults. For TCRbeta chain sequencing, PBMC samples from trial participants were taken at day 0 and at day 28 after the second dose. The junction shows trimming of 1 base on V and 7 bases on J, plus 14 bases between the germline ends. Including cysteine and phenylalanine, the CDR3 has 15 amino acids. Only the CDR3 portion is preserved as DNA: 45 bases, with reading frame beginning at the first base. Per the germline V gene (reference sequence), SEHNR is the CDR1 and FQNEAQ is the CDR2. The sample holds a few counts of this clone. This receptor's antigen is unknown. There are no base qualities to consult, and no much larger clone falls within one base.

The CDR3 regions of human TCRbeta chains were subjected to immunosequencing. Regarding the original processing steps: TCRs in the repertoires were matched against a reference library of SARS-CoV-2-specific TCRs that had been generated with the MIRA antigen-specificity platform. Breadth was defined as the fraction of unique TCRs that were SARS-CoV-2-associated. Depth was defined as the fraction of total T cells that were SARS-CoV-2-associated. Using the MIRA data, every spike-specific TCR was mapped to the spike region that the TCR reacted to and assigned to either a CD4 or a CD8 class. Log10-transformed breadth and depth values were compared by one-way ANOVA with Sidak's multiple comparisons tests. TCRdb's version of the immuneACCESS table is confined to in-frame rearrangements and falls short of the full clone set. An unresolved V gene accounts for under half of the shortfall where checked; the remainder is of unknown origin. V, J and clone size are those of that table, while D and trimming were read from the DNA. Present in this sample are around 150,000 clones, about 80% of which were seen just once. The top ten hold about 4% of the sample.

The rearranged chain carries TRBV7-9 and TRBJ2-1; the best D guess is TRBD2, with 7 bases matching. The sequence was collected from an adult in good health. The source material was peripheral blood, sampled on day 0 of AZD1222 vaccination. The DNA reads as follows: TGTGCCAGCAGCTTAGATCGGGGGGCGGGGAATGAGCAGTTCTTC. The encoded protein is CASSLDRGAGNEQFF.